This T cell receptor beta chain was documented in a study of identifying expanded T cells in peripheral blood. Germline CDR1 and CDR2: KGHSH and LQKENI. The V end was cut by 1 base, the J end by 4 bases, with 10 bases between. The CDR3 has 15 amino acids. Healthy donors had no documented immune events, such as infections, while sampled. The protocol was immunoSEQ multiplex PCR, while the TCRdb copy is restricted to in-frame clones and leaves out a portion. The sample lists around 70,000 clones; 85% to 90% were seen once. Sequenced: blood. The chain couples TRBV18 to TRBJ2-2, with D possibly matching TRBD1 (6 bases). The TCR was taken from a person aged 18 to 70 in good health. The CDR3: CASSPQGQSTGELFF. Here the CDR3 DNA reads TGTGCCAGCTCACCACAAGGACAGTCCACCGGGGAGCTGTTTTTT.